This TCR beta chain was obtained from a study of CD8 T cells in ankylosing spondylitis. This clonotype was counted a few times. The antigen is unknown. Study-level results: Seven or eight highly homologous variants made up a TCR beta motif, and this motif appeared characteristic of ankylosing spondylitis blood. CD8+ by phenotype, disease-linked clones were relatively rare in peripheral blood.

Making use of molecular barcodes, quantitative 5'-RACE generated TCR beta libraries. TCRdb processed the 5' RACE reads anew with MiXCR; each CDR3 protein has one entry. The repertoire holds around 140,000 distinct CDR3 sequences, with roughly 10% as singletons. V lost 1 base to trimming and J lost 4 bases; unmatched junction nucleotides: 6. Germline V lookup: CDR1 SEHNR, CDR2 FQNEAQ (reference sequence). The CDR3 runs 15 residues. This clonotype was sampled from a female donor with ankylosing spondylitis or in good health (not recorded which). The chain is built from TRBV7-9 and TRBJ2-7, with 8 nucleotides matching TRBD1. The sequencing sample was made of blood, either unsorted or a sorted T cell fraction (not recorded which). The DNA for the CDR3 is TGTGCCAGCAGCTTAGAGTGGGACAGGAGATACGAGCAGTACTTC. Residues: CASSLEWDRRYEQYF.